This record concerns one T cell receptor beta chain sequence. Its matching antigen is unknown. The sample originates from a study of T cell repertoires in cytomegalovirus infection. Trimming removed 8 bases from V and 4 bases from J; junction bases left unmatched: 11. This CDR3 is built from 15 residues. From germline, CDR1 is LGHDT and CDR2 YNNKEL (reference sequence). MiXCR, run by TCRdb on the reads, gives a single entry per CDR3 protein. The sample includes about 280,000 distinct CDR3 sequences, around 20% of them seen just once. This chain links TRBV3-1 with TRBJ1-2; 9 nucleotides match TRBD1. This specimen was cultured PBMCs, taken from culture after CMV antigen stimulation. The receptor comes from a human donor in good health (CMV status not recorded). Some clones in this sample may be carry-over from other donors' samples. The CDR3 region has the DNA TGTGCCAGCGGTGGGGGACAGGGTACGGGCTATGGCTACACCTTC. Protein sequence: CASGGGQGTGYGYTF.